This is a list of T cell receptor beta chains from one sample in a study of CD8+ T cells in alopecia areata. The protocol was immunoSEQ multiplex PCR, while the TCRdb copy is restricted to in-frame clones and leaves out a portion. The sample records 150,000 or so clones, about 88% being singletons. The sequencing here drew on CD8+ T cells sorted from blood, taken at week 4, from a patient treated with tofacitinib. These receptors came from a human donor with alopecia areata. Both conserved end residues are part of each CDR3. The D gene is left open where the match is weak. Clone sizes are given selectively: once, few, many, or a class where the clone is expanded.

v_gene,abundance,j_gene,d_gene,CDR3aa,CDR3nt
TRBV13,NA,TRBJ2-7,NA,CASSSFPGTPAYEQYF,TGTGCCAGCAGCTCATTCCCCGGGACCCCTGCCTACGAGCAGTACTTC
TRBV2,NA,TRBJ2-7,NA,CASSAEGSFYEQYF,TGTGCCAGCAGTGCTGAGGGCAGCTTCTACGAGCAGTACTTC
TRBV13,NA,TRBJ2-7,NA,CASSLLTGTDYEQYF,TGTGCCAGCAGCTTACTGACAGGGACTGATTACGAGCAGTACTTC
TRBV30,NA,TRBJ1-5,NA,CAWTLGSSTYSNQPQHF,TGTGCCTGGACCCTGGGGAGTTCTACTTATAGCAATCAGCCCCAGCATTTT
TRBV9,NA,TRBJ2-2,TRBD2,CASSVNLAGGRNTGELFF,TGTGCCAGCAGCGTGAACCTAGCGGGAGGGCGGAACACCGGGGAGCTGTTTTTT
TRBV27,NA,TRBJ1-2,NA,CASSSSRNGYTF,TGTGCCAGCAGTTCATCGCGGAATGGCTACACCTTC
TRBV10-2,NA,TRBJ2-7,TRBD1,CASTLTGGEQYF,TGCGCCAGCACCCTGACAGGGGGCGAGCAGTACTTC
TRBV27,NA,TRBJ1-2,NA,CASSSQGIRGYTF,TGTGCCAGCAGTTCGCAGGGTATTCGAGGCTACACCTTC
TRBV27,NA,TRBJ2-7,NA,CASKDSGPTYEQYF,TGTGCCAGTAAAGACTCCGGGCCCACCTACGAGCAGTACTTC
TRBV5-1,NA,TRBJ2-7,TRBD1,CASSSGQGAYEQYF,TGCGCCAGCAGCTCGGGACAGGGAGCCTACGAGCAGTACTTC
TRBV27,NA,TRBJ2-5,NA,CASSPSLQETQYF,TGTGCCAGCAGTCCATCCCTGCAAGAGACCCAGTACTTC
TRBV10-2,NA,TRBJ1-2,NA,CASTTTGIATF,TGCGCCAGCACTACTACCGGGATCGCTACCTTC
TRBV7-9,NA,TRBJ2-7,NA,CASSSSTTSYEQYF,TGTGCCAGCAGCTCCTCGACTACATCCTACGAGCAGTACTTC
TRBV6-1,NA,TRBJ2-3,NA,CASRTDTQYF,TGTGCCAGCAGGACAGATACGCAGTATTTT
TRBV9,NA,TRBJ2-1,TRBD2,CASSPRAGGLKDEQFF,TGTGCCAGCAGCCCCAGAGCGGGGGGGCTGAAGGATGAGCAGTTCTTC
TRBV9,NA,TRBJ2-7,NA,CASSVGAVSSYEQYF,TGTGCCAGCAGCGTAGGGGCGGTAAGCTCCTACGAGCAGTACTTC
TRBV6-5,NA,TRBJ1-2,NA,CASSRYAGDGYTF,TGTGCCAGCAGCCGATATGCAGGGGACGGCTACACCTTC
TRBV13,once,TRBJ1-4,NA,CASSFSEEATNEKLFF,TGTGCCAGCAGCTTTTCCGAGGAAGCAACTAATGAAAAACTGTTTTTT
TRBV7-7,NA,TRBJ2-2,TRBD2,CASSAGTSPGELFF,TGTGCTAGCAGCGCCGGGACTAGCCCCGGGGAGCTGTTTTTT
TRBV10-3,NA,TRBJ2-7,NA,CAISGTEGEQYF,TGTGCCATCAGTGGGACCGAGGGCGAGCAGTACTTC
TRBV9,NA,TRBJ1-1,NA,CASSVGWGLTEAFF,TGTGCCAGCAGCGTAGGGTGGGGGCTTACTGAAGCTTTCTTT
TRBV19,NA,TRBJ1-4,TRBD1,CASSPPGQGGEKLFF,TGTGCCAGTAGTCCTCCGGGACAGGGAGGTGAAAAACTGTTTTTT
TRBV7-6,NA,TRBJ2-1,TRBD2,CASSLALLAGLSEQFF,TGTGCCAGCAGCTTGGCATTACTAGCGGGACTGTCTGAGCAGTTCTTC
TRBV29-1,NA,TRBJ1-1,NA,CSVELNTEAFF,TGCAGCGTTGAGCTGAACACTGAAGCTTTCTTT